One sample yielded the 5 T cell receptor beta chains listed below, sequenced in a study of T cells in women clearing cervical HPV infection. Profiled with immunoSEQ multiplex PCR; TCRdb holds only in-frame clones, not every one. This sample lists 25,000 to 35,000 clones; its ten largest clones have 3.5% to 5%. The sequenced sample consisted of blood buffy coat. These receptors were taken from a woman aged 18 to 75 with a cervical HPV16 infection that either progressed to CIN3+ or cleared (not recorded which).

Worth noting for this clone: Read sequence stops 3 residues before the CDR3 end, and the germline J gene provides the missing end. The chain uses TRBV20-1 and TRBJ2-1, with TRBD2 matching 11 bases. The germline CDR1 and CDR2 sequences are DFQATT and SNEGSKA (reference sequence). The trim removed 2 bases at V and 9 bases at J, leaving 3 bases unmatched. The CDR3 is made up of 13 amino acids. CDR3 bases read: TGCAGTGCTAGAAAACTAGCGGGGGTTGAG. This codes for CSARKLAGVE. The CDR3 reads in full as CSARKLAGVEQFF.

The CDR3 protein is CASSVAETDTQYF. Partial CDR3 DNA: TGTGCCAGCAGTGTAGCGGAAACAGATACG. This chain uses TRBV6-4 with TRBJ2-3, with a weak D call TRBD2 (6 bases). The read ends 3 residues before the CDR3 terminus; that terminus is restored from the germline J gene. Trimming removed 4 bases from V and 3 bases from J, with 8 bases in between. The V gene's germline CDR1 is MRHNA and CDR2 SNTAGT. The CDR3 runs 13 residues.

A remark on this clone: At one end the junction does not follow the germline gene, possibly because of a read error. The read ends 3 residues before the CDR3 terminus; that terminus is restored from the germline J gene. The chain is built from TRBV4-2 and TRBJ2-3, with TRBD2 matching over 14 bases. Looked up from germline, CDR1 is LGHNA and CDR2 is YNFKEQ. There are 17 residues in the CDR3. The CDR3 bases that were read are TGCGCCAGCAGCCCCCGACAGGGACTAGCGGGAGCAGATACG. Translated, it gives CASSPRQGLAGADT. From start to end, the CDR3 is CASSPRQGLAGADTQYF.

CDR3 amino acids: CSASAGQVYNEQFF. CDR3 DNA, as far as it was read: TGCAGTGCTAGTGCGGGACAAGTATACAATGAG. The chain combines TRBV20-1 with TRBJ2-1; D may correspond to TRBD1 or TRBD2 (6 bases each). The observed sequence ends 3 residues before the CDR3 terminus, with the missing tail filled in from the germline J gene. The CDR3 has 14 amino acids. Per the germline V gene, CDR1 is DFQATT and CDR2 is SNEGSKA (reference sequence). Trimming took off 3 bases at V and 4 bases at J, with 13 bases between the two ends.

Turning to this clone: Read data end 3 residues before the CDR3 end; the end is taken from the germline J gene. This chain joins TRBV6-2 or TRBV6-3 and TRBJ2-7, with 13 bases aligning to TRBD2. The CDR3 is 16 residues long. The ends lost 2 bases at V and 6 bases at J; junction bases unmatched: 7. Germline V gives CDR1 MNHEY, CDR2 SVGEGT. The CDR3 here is CASSYGLAGVWGEQYF. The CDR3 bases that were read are TGTGCCAGCAGTTACGGACTAGCGGGAGTCTGGGGCGAG.